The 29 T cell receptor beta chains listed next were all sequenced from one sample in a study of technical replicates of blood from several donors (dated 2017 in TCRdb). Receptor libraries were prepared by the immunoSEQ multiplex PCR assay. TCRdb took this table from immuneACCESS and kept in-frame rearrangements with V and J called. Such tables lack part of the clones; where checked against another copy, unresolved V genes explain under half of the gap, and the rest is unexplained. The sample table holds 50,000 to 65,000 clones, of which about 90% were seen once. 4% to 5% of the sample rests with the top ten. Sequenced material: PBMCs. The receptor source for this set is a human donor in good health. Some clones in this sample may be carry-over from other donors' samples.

The CDR3 is CASSPGGVFSVYEQYF. In nucleotides, the CDR3 is TGTGCCAGCTCACCAGGGGGCGTATTTTCGGTCTACGAGCAGTACTTC. The chain uses TRBV18 and TRBJ2-7, with D maybe TRBD1 (6 bases). Germline CDR1 reads KGHSH; CDR2 reads LQKENI. The CDR3 has 16 residues. The V end lost 2 bases, the J end lost 3 bases, and 17 bases lay between the germline ends.

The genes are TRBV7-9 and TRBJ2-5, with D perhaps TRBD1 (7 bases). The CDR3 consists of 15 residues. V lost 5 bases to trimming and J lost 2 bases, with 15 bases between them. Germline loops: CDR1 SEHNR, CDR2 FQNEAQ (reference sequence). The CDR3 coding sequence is TGTGCCAGCAGCCCGTCGGGGGACAGACAAGAGACCCAGTACTTC. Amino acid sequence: CASSPSGDRQETQYF.

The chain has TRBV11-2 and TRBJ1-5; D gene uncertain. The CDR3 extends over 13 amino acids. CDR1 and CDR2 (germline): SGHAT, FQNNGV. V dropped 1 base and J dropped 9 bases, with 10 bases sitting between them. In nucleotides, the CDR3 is TGTGCCAGCAGCTTAGGTCTATCCGGGCCCCAGCATTTT. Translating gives CASSLGLSGPQHF. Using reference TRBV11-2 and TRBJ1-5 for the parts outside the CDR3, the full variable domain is EAGVAQSPRYKIIEKRQSVAFWCNPISGHATLYWYQQILGQGPKLLIQFQNNGVVDDSQLPKDRFSAERLKGVDSTLKIQPAKLEDSAVYLCASSLGLSGPQHFGDGTRLSIL.

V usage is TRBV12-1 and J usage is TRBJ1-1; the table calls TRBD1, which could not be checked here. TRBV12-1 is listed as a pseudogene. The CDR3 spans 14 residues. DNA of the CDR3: TGTGCCAGCAGCTTTGAGAACATGAACACTGAAGCTTTCTTT. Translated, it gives CASSFENMNTEAFF.

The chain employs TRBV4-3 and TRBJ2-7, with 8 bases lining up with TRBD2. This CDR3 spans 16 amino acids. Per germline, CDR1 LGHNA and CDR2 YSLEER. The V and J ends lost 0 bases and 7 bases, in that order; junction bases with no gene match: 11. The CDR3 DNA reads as TGCGCCAGCAGCCAAGAGGGGGGTCTAGCGGGTCAGGAGCAGTACTTC. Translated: CASSQEGGLAGQEQYF.

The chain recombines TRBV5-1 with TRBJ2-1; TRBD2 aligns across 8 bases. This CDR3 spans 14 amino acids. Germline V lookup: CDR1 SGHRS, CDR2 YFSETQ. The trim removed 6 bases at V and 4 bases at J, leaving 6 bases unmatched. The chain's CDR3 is CASTPGGGYNEQFF. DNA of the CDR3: TGCGCCAGCACACCCGGGGGGGGGTACAATGAGCAGTTCTTC.

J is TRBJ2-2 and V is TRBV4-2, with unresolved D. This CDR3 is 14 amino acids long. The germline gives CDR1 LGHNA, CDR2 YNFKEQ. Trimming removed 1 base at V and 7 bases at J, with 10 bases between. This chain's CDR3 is CASSQAERGGELFF. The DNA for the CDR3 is TGTGCCAGCAGCCAAGCCGAGCGTGGCGGGGAGCTGTTTTTT.

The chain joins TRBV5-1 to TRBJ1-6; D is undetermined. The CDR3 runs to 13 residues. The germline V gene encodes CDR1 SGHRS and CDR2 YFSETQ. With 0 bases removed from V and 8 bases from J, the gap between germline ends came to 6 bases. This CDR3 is CASSLAPDSPLHF. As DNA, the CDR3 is TGCGCCAGCAGCTTGGCACCGGATTCACCCCTCCACTTT.

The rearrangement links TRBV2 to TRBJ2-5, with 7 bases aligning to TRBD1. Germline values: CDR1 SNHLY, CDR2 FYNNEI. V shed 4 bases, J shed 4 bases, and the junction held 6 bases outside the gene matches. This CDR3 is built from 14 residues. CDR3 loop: CASSATGSRETQYF. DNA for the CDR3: TGTGCCAGCAGTGCGACAGGGAGTAGAGAGACCCAGTACTTC.

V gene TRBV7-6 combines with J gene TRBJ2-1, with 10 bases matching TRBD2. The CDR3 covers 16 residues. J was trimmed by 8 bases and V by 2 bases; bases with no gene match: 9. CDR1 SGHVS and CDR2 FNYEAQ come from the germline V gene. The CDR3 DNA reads TGTGCCAGCAGCTTATTTTCTACTAGCGGGACTTATGAGCAGTTCTTC. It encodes CASSLFSTSGTYEQFF.

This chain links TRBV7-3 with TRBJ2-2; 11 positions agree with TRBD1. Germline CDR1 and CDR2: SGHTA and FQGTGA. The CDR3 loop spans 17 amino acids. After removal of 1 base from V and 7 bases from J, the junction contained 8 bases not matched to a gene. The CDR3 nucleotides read TGTGCCAGCAGCTTAATCCCGGACAGGGGGCGGAGCGGGGAGCTGTTTTTT. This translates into CASSLIPDRGRSGELFF.

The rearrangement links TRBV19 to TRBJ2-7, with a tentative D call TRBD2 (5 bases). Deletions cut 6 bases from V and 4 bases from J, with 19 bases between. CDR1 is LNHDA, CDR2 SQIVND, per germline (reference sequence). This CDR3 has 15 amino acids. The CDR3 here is CASSLFGQAGYEQYF. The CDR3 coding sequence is TGTGCCAGTAGCCTGTTTGGGCAGGCGGGTTACGAGCAGTACTTC. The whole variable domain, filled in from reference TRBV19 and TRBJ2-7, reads DGGITQSPKYLFRKEGQNVTLSCEQNLNHDAMYWYRQDPGQGLRLIYYSQIVNDFQKGDIAEGYSVSREKKESFPLTVTSAQKNPTAFYLCASSLFGQAGYEQYFGPGTRLTVT.

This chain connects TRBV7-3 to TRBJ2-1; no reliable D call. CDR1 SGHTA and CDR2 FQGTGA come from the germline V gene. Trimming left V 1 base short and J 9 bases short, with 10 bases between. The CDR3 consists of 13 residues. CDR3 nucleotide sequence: TGTGCCAGCAGCTTAAGGGTAGCCGGTGAGCAGTTCTTC. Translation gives CASSLRVAGEQFF. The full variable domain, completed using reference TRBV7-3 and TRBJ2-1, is GAGVSQTPSNKVTEKGKYVELRCDPISGHTALYWYRQSLGQGPEFLIYFQGTGAADDSGLPNDRFFAVRPEGSVSTLKIQRTERGDSAVYLCASSLRVAGEQFFGPGTRLTVL.

CDR3 loop: CSVGQGGTDTQYF. The CDR3 DNA is TGCAGCGTGGGACAGGGGGGGACAGATACGCAGTATTTT. This chain uses TRBV29-1 with TRBJ2-3; 11 bases fit TRBD1. The CDR3 consists of 13 residues. Germline V gene data show CDR1 as SQVTM and CDR2 as ANQGSEA. V shed 6 bases, J shed 3 bases, and the junction held 2 bases outside the gene matches.

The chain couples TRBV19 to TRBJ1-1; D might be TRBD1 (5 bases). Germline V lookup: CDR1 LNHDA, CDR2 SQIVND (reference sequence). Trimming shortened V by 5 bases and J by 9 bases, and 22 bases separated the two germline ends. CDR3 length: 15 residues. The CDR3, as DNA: TGTGCCAGTAGTGGTAAGACAGCCGGTGAATTAAAAGCTTTCTTT. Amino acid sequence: CASSGKTAGELKAFF.

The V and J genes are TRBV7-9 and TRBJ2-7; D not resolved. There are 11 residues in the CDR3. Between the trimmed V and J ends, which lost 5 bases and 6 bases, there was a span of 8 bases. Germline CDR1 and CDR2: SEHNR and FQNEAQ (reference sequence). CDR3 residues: CASSPSLEQYF. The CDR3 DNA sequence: TGTGCCAGCAGCCCTTCACTCGAGCAGTACTTC.

CDR3 DNA: TGCGCCAGCAGCTTGAATATGAACACTGAAGCTTTCTTT. Its protein is CASSLNMNTEAFF. The chain recombines TRBV5-1 with TRBJ1-1; D not certain. The CDR3 has 13 residues. Germline lookup yields CDR1 SGHRS and CDR2 YFSETQ. V was clipped by 1 base and J by 0 bases, with 4 bases between them.

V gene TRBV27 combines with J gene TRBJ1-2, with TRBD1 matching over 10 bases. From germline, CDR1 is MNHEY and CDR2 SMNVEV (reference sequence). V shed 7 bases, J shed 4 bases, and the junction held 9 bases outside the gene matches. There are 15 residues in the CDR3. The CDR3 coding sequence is TGTGCCAGCAAAACAGCAGGGACAGGGGTCTATGGCTACACCTTC. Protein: CASKTAGTGVYGYTF.

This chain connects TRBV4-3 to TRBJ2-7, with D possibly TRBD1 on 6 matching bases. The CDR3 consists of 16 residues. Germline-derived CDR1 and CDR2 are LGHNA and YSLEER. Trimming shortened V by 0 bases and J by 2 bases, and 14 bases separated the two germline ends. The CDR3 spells CASSQDLSGVAYEQYF. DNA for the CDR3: TGCGCCAGCAGCCAAGATCTTTCAGGGGTAGCCTACGAGCAGTACTTC.

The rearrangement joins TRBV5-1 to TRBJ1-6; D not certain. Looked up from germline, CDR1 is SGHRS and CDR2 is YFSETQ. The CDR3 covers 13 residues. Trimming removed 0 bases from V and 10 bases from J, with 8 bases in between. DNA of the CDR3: TGCGCCAGCAGCTTGGTGGGCCGGTCACCCCTCCACTTT. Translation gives CASSLVGRSPLHF.

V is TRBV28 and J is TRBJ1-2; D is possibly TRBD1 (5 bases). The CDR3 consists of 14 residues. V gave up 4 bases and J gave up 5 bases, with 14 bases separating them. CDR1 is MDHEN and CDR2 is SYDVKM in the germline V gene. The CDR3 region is CASSSGGEAYGYTF. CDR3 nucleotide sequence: TGTGCCAGCAGTTCCGGAGGGGAAGCGTATGGCTACACCTTC.

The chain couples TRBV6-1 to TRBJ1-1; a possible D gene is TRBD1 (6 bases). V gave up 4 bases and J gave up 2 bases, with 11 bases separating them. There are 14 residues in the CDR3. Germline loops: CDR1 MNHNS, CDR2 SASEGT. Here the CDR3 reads CASSGRQVNTEAFF. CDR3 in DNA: TGTGCCAGCAGTGGCAGACAGGTCAACACTGAAGCTTTCTTT.

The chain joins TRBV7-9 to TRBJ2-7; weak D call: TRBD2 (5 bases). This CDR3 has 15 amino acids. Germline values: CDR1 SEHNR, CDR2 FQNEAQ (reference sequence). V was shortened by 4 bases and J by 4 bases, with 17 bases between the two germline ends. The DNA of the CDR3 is TGTGCCAGCAGCTCGGGATCGCGCACAGCTTACGAGCAGTACTTC. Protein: CASSSGSRTAYEQYF.

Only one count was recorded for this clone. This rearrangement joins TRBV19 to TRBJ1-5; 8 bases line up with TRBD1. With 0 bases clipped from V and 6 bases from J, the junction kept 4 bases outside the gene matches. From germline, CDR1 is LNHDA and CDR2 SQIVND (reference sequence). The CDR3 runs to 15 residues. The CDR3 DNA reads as TGTGCCAGTAGTATAGACAGGGGGCATGTTCAGCCCCAGCATTTT. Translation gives CASSIDRGHVQPQHF.

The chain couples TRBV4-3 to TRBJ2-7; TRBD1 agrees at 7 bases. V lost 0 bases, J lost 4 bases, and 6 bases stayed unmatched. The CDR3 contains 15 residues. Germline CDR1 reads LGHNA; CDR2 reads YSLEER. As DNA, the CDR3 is TGCGCCAGCAGCCAAGACGACAAGACAGGGTACGAGCAGTACTTC. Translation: CASSQDDKTGYEQYF.

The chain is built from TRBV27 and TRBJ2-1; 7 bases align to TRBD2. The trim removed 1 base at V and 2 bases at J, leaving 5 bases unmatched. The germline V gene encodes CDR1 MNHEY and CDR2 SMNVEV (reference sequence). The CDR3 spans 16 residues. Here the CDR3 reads CASSLLSGETYNEQFF. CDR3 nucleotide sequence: TGTGCCAGCAGTTTATTAAGCGGGGAAACCTACAATGAGCAGTTCTTC.

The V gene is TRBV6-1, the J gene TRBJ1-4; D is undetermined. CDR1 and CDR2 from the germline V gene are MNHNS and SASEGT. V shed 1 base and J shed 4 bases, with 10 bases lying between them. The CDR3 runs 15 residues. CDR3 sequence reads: CASSEESRGNEKLFF. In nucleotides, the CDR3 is TGTGCCAGCAGTGAAGAGAGCCGGGGTAATGAAAAACTGTTTTTT.

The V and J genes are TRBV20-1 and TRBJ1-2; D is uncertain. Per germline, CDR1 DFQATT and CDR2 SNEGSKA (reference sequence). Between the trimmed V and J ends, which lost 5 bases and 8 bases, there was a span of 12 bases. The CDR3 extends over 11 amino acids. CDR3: CSAGVRVGYTF. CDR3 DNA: TGCAGTGCTGGCGTCCGGGTCGGCTACACCTTC.

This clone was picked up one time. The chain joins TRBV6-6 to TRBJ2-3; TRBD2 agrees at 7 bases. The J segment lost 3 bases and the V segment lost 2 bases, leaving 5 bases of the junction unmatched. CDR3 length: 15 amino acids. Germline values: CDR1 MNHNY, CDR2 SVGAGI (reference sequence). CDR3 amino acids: CASSYGAGDTDTQYF. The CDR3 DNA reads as TGTGCCAGCAGTTACGGCGCGGGGGATACAGATACGCAGTATTTT.